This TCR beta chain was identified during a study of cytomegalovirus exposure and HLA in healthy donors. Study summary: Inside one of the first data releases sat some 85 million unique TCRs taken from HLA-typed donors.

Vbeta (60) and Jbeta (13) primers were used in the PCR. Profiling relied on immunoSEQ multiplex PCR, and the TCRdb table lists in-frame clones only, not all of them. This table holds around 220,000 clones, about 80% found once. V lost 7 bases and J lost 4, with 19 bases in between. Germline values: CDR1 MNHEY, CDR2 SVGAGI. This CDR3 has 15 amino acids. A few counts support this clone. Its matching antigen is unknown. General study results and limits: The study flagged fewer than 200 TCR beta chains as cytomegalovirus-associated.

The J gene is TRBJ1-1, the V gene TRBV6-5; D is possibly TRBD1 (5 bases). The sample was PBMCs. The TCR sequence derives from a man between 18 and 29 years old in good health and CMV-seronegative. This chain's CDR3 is CASNGQGAPSTEAFF. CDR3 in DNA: TGTGCCAGCAATGGGCAGGGCGCACCGAGCACTGAAGCTTTCTTT.